This T cell receptor (beta chain) was sequenced for a study of response to subunit inactivated influenza vaccine. TCRdb analysed the RT-PCR reads with MiXCR anew, one entry per CDR3 protein. The table records just under 550,000 distinct CDR3 sequences, less than 25% of them present only once. Trimming stripped 6 bases from V and 0 bases from J, with 12 bases between. The CDR3 length is 15 residues. CDR1 is DFQATT, CDR2 SNEGSKA, per germline (reference sequence). Another study also made use of these data, one on T cells expressing NK-cell markers. That work states: Libraries used 5'RACE template switching adding universal primer site and UMIs.

The chain is built from TRBV20-1 and TRBJ2-6; TRBD2 is a possible D gene (6 bases). The source of this sequence is a man aged 50-60 years who received an inactivated influenza vaccine. The sequenced sample was CD4+ T cells sorted from PBMCs, obtained approximately 12 days after vaccination. DNA of the CDR3: TGCAGTGCCGGGGGAGGTCGCTCTGGGGCCAACGTCCTGACTTTC. Amino acid sequence: CSAGGGRSGANVLTF.